This T cell receptor beta chain was identified in a study of cytomegalovirus exposure and HLA in healthy donors. Across the study: Earlier, approximately 190 million T cells were analyzed, and more than 100 million unique TCR beta sequences were found among them.

The study, taken as a whole, reports: Exclusion applied to some V segments, including TRBV6-2 and TRBV6-3, as they were indistinguishable. Later analysis reportedly placed an Asian-associated ancestry cluster below the roughly 680-donor mean in N-insertions.

Concerning this clone: Its antigen is still unknown.

PCR involved 60 Vbeta and 13 Jbeta primers. The data were produced by immunoSEQ multiplex PCR, yet TCRdb's version contains in-frame clones alone and is incomplete. The repertoire holds roughly 190,000 clones, roughly 73% seen once, with over 1.5% in the top ten. Per germline, CDR1 MGHDK and CDR2 SYGVNS. The V gene end was trimmed by 4 bases and the J gene end by 1 base; junction bases not matched to a gene: 0. The CDR3 is 13 residues long. What was sequenced was PBMCs. The J gene is TRBJ1-1, the V gene TRBV25-1; 7 nucleotides agree with TRBD1. This TCR came from a woman in her 30s in good health and CMV-seronegative. CDR3 loop: CASSGDRNTEAFF. CDR3 nucleotides: TGTGCCAGCAGTGGGGACAGGAACACTGAAGCTTTCTTT.